The clone carrying this T cell receptor beta chain was counted a few times. Authors of the study amplified TCR beta CDR3 regions from RNA transcripts. RT-PCR in the first round (using the HTBI primer set) targeted the TCR CDR3. A single record per CDR3 protein comes from TCRdb applying MiXCR to the multiplex PCR reads. The sample holds more than 500,000 distinct CDR3 sequences; 40% to 55% are singletons and the top ten take approximately 44%. The data derive from a study of T cells in Graves' hyperthyroidism and ophthalmopathy. Germline loops: CDR1 LGHDT, CDR2 YNNKEL (reference sequence). The CDR3 covers 14 residues. V lost 4 bases to trimming and J lost 0 bases, with 9 bases between them.

The source of this sequence is an adult woman with Graves' disease, either hyperthyroidism or ophthalmopathy (not recorded which). The chain combines TRBV3-1 with TRBJ1-1; no firm D call. The specimen sequenced was peripheral blood or thyroid tissue (not recorded which). CDR3 DNA sequence: TGTGCCAGCAGCCGAGGGAGCATGAACACTGAAGCTTTCTTT. Its translation is CASSRGSMNTEAFF.